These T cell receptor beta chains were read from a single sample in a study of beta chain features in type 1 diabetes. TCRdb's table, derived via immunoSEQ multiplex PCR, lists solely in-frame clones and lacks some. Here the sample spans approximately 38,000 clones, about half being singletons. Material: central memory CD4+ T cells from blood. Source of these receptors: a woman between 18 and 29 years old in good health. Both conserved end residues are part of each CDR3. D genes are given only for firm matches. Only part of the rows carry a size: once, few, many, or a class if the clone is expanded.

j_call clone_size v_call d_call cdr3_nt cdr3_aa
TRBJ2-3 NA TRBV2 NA TGTGCCAGCAGTGGGTTCCCGAGAATTACAGATACGCAGTATTTT CASSGFPRITDTQYF
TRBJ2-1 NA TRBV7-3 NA TGTGCCAGCAGCTCTTCCTTAGTTAATGAGCAGTTCTTC CASSSSLVNEQFF
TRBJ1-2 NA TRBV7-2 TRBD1 TGTGCCAGCAGCTTAGAGGGACAGGGAAACGGCTACACCTTC CASSLEGQGNGYTF
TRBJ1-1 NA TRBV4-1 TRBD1 TGCGCCAGCAGCCAGAATTCGGGACAGCAAAACACTGAAGCTTTCTTT CASSQNSGQQNTEAFF
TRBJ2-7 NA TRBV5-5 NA TGTGCCAGCGGTAGTACTCCCTACGAGCAGTACTTC CASGSTPYEQYF
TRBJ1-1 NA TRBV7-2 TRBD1 TGTGCCAGCAGTTACCGGGACAGGGGGTACACTGAAGCTTTCTTT CASSYRDRGYTEAFF
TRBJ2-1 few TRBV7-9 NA TGTGCCAGCAGCTTGCTAGCGCCGACCTACAATGAGCAGTTCTTC CASSLLAPTYNEQFF
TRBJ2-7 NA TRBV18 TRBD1 TGTGCCAGCTCACCACCGGGACAGCAGTTGGGCCCCAGCTCCTACGAGCAGTACTTC CASSPPGQQLGPSSYEQYF
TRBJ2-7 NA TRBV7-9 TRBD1 TGTGCCAGCGGCGGACAGGGAAGCTCCTACGAGCAGTACTTC CASGGQGSSYEQYF
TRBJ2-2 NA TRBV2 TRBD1 TGTGCCAGCAGTCTAGACAATCCAGGGGGTGCGACCGGGGAGCTGTTTTTT CASSLDNPGGATGELFF
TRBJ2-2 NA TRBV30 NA TGTGCCTGGACCGTGTACCCCGTTTCGCAGGGCCATGGCGGGGAGCTGTTTTTT CAWTVYPVSQGHGGELFF
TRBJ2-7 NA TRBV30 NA TGTGCCTGGAGCCGATTGGGCGGGGTGAGTGTGTCCGAGCAGTACTTC CAWSRLGGVSVSEQYF
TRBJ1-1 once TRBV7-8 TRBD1 TGTGCCAGCAGCCGCAACAGGGGAGACACTGAAGCTTTCTTT CASSRNRGDTEAFF
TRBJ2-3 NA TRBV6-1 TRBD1 TGTGCCAGCAGTGGGACAGGGGTCAGCACAGATACGCAGTATTTT CASSGTGVSTDTQYF
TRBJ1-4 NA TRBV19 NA TGTGCCAGTAGTATCAATCAGGGCTATAATGAAAAACTGTTTTTT CASSINQGYNEKLFF
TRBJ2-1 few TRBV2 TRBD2 TGTGCCAGCAGTGAATTGCGGGAGATTTATGAGCAGTTCTTC CASSELREIYEQFF
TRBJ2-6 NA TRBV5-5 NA TGTGCCAGCAGCTTGCGGGTCACCGGGGCCAACGTCCTGACTTTC CASSLRVTGANVLTF
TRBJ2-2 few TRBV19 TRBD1 TGTGCCAGTAGTCTTTCAGGGGGCACCGGGGAGCTGTTTTTT CASSLSGGTGELFF
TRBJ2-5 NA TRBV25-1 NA TGTGCCAGCAGTGAATCCGCCGGGGTCCAAGAGACCCAGTACTTC CASSESAGVQETQYF
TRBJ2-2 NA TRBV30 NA TGTGCCTGGACCAATAACACCGGGGAGCTGTTTTTT CAWTNNTGELFF
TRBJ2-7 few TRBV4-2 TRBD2 TGTGCCAGCAGCCAAGCGTTGACTAGCGGACGCTCCTACGAGCAGTACTTC CASSQALTSGRSYEQYF